The 28 T cell receptor beta chains in this list originate from one sample, sequenced in a study of cytomegalovirus exposure and HLA in healthy donors. The table came from immunoSEQ multiplex PCR; TCRdb's copy has only in-frame clones and leaves some out. In the table there are roughly 250,000 clones, more than 75% of which are singletons. Specimen: PBMCs. The origin of the receptors is a man in his late teens or twenties in good health and CMV-seronegative.

The chain has TRBV20-1 and TRBJ2-1; D is undetermined. This CDR3 spans 10 amino acids. Trimming cost V 7 bases and J 5 bases, with 6 bases left between them. Germline values: CDR1 DFQATT, CDR2 SNEGSKA (reference sequence). The CDR3 reads CSVLNNEQFF. The CDR3 DNA sequence: TGCAGTGTACTAAACAATGAGCAGTTCTTC.

The rearrangement links TRBV28 to TRBJ2-7; weak D call: TRBD2 (6 bases). CDR1 and CDR2 (germline): MDHEN, SYDVKM. V was trimmed by 5 bases and J by 1 base, leaving 15 bases between them. This CDR3 spans 15 amino acids. The CDR3 is CASSTPVAGSYEQYF. The CDR3 DNA reads TGTGCCAGCAGTACCCCCGTGGCGGGGTCCTACGAGCAGTACTTC. Based on the CDR3 plus reference TRBV28 and TRBJ2-7, the full variable domain is DVKVTQSSRYLVKRTGEKVFLECVQDMDHENMFWYRQDPGLGLRLIYFSYDVKMKEKGDIPEGYSVSREKKERFSLILESASTNQTSMYLCASSTPVAGSYEQYFGPGTRLTVT.

V usage is TRBV5-4 and J usage is TRBJ1-1; TRBD1 matches 8 bases. J was trimmed by 7 bases and V by 5 bases; bases with no gene match: 4. Germline CDR1 reads SGHNT; CDR2 reads YYREEE (reference sequence). There are 12 residues in the CDR3. For the CDR3, the DNA is TGTGCCAGCAGAGGACAGGGACTTGAAGCTTTCTTT. Amino acids: CASRGQGLEAFF.

The V gene is TRBV30, the J gene TRBJ1-1, with D possibly TRBD1 on 5 matching bases. The germline CDR1 and CDR2 sequences are GTSNPN and SVGIG (reference sequence). Trimming took off 3 bases at V and 1 base at J, with 18 bases between the two ends. The CDR3 contains 16 residues. CDR3 in DNA: TGTGCCTGGAGCGCAAGACGTGGGGGAGGGAACACTGAAGCTTTCTTT. Its translation is CAWSARRGGGNTEAFF.

The V and J genes are TRBV6-5 and TRBJ1-1; D gene ambiguous. There are 12 residues in the CDR3. Trimming stripped 8 bases from V and 0 bases from J, with 7 bases between. CDR1 MNHEY and CDR2 SVGAGI come from the germline V gene. In nucleotides, the CDR3 is TGTGCCAGCTTCCGTCTGAACACTGAAGCTTTCTTT. Its translation: CASFRLNTEAFF.

This clone came up a few times. This rearrangement joins TRBV11-2 to TRBJ1-6, with TRBD1 matching over 10 bases. Germline CDR1 reads SGHAT; CDR2 reads FQNNGV. The CDR3 runs 14 residues. The J segment lost 10 bases and the V segment lost 5 bases, leaving 5 bases of the junction unmatched. The CDR3 protein is CASSPTDRGSPLHF. In DNA form, the CDR3 reads TGTGCCAGCAGCCCAACGGACAGGGGGTCACCCCTCCACTTT. The full variable domain, in which reference TRBV11-2 and TRBJ1-6 provide the parts outside the CDR3, is EAGVAQSPRYKIIEKRQSVAFWCNPISGHATLYWYQQILGQGPKLLIQFQNNGVVDDSQLPKDRFSAERLKGVDSTLKIQPAKLEDSAVYLCASSPTDRGSPLHFGNGTRLTVT.

The chain is built from TRBV14 and TRBJ1-1, with D uncertain. The CDR3 is 14 amino acids. The germline V and J ends were trimmed by 2 bases and 6 bases, with 13 bases remaining between them. Germline CDR1 SGHDN, CDR2 FVKESK. The CDR3 DNA reads TGTGCCAGCAGCCAATCGCGAGTCTTTCCTGAAGCTTTCTTT. It codes for CASSQSRVFPEAFF.

The chain has TRBV5-4 and TRBJ2-5; tentative D call: TRBD1 (5 bases). This CDR3 contains 13 residues. The V gene's germline CDR1 is SGHNT and CDR2 YYREEE (reference sequence). V dropped 3 bases and J dropped 1 base, with 7 bases sitting between them. Here the CDR3 DNA reads TGTGCCAGCAGCTCAGGGATCCAAGAGACCCAGTACTTC. Protein: CASSSGIQETQYF.

The CDR3 DNA reads as TGTGCCAGCAGTGAAGTTAGCGAGAGAACCTCCTACGAGCAGTACTTC. It specifies CASSEVSERTSYEQYF. The rearrangement links TRBV2 to TRBJ2-7, with D perhaps TRBD2 (5 bases). CDR3 length: 16 amino acids. The germline CDR1 and CDR2 sequences are SNHLY and FYNNEI. The V end was cut by 1 base, the J end by 0 bases, with 13 bases between.

CDR3 bases: TGCGCCAGCAGCCATCGAAGAGATCAGCCCCAGCATTTT. Its translation is CASSHRRDQPQHF. The V and J genes are TRBV4-1 and TRBJ1-5; no reliable D call. Deletions cut 3 bases from V and 5 bases from J, with 8 bases between. The CDR3 contains 13 residues. The germline V gene encodes CDR1 MGHRA and CDR2 YSYEKL.

The chain combines TRBV7-9 with TRBJ2-7; 9 nucleotides agree with TRBD1. In germline, CDR1 is SEHNR, CDR2 FQNEAQ (reference sequence). There are 15 residues in the CDR3. Germline trimming cut 1 base from V and 3 bases from J; bases unmatched to any gene: 4. CDR3 region: CASSLVDRGVYEQYF. The CDR3 DNA reads TGTGCCAGCAGCTTAGTAGACAGGGGGGTCTACGAGCAGTACTTC.

The chain employs TRBV7-9 and TRBJ2-7; D is perhaps TRBD2 (7 bases). CDR1 and CDR2 from the germline V gene are SEHNR and FQNEAQ (reference sequence). The CDR3 sequence is 17 residues long. Trimming cost V 5 bases and J 2 bases, with 22 bases left between them. This CDR3 reads CASSPWGGDELTYEQYF. CDR3 sequence (DNA): TGTGCCAGCAGCCCGTGGGGGGGCGATGAACTTACCTACGAGCAGTACTTC.

The V and J genes are TRBV28 and TRBJ1-5; D might be TRBD1 (6 bases). The germline V gene encodes CDR1 MDHEN and CDR2 SYDVKM. Trimming cost V 5 bases and J 0 bases, with 38 bases left between them. This CDR3 contains 24 residues. The CDR3 region is CASSLGRDLYRQAKPLYSNQPQHF. For the CDR3, the DNA is TGTGCCAGCAGTCTGGGACGAGACCTTTACCGACAGGCGAAGCCTCTATATAGCAATCAGCCCCAGCATTTT.

This chain connects TRBV4-1 to TRBJ1-1; D unresolved. The ends were cut back, 3 bases at V and 4 bases at J, with 12 bases in the middle. CDR3 length equals 14 residues. Germline assignment: CDR1 MGHRA and CDR2 YSYEKL. The CDR3 region is CASSQPREGTEAFF. CDR3 in DNA: TGCGCCAGCAGCCAGCCCCGGGAAGGCACTGAAGCTTTCTTT.

This clone is a singleton in its sample. The chain is built from TRBV7-9 and TRBJ2-3; TRBD2 matches 14 bases. The germline V gene has CDR1 SEHNR and CDR2 FQNEAQ (reference sequence). The junction had 3 bases not matched to a gene; V was cut back by 1 base and J by 6 bases. The CDR3 runs 16 residues. The CDR3, as DNA: TGTGCCAGCAGCTTAGGGGGGACTAGCGGGAGTGATACGCAGTATTTT. It translates to CASSLGGTSGSDTQYF.

CDR3: CASRGDRASTDTQYF. In DNA form, the CDR3 reads TGTGCCAGCAGGGGGGACAGAGCTAGCACAGATACGCAGTATTTT. V gene TRBV2 combines with J gene TRBJ2-3, with 7 bases matching TRBD1. The CDR3 runs 15 residues. V lost 6 bases to trimming and J lost 0 bases; unmatched junction nucleotides: 6. Germline V gives CDR1 SNHLY, CDR2 FYNNEI.

The rearrangement joins TRBV7-9 to TRBJ1-1, with D possibly matching TRBD1 (6 bases). Germline CDR1 is SEHNR and CDR2 is FQNEAQ (reference sequence). The CDR3 sequence is 15 residues long. Deletions cut 3 bases from V and 6 bases from J, with 17 bases between. The CDR3: CASSFGTGTIAEAFF. CDR3 nucleotide sequence: TGTGCCAGCAGCTTCGGAACAGGGACAATCGCTGAAGCTTTCTTT.

The V and J genes are TRBV19 and TRBJ2-1; 9 bases map to TRBD2. Germline-derived CDR1 and CDR2 are LNHDA and SQIVND (reference sequence). The CDR3 has 15 residues. With V trimmed by 10 bases and J by 7 bases, 14 bases remained unmatched. The CDR3 sequence is CATLKGTSGLNEQFF. The CDR3 DNA reads TGTGCCACTCTAAAGGGTACTAGCGGGCTGAATGAGCAGTTCTTC.

The chain carries TRBV4-3 and TRBJ1-2; unclear D gene. This CDR3 contains 15 residues. V was trimmed by 0 bases and J by 4 bases, leaving 12 bases between them. Germline CDR1 LGHNA, CDR2 YSLEER. CDR3 protein: CASSQDIAGLYGYTF. The CDR3 DNA sequence: TGCGCCAGCAGCCAAGATATCGCTGGCCTCTATGGCTACACCTTC.

This clone was seen only once. The V call is TRBV11-2, the J call TRBJ2-7; 7 bases match TRBD1. V was pared by 1 base and J by 5 bases, with 17 bases of the junction left unmatched. The length of the CDR3 is 18 residues. The germline V gene has CDR1 SGHAT and CDR2 FQNNGV. Here the CDR3 DNA reads TGTGCCAGCAGCTTAGTTGGGGTTGGGACAGTAAAAATCCACGAGCAGTACTTC. Translated: CASSLVGVGTVKIHEQYF. The full variable domain, completed using reference TRBV11-2 and TRBJ2-7, is EAGVAQSPRYKIIEKRQSVAFWCNPISGHATLYWYQQILGQGPKLLIQFQNNGVVDDSQLPKDRFSAERLKGVDSTLKIQPAKLEDSAVYLCASSLVGVGTVKIHEQYFGPGTRLTVT.

The chain carries TRBV5-4 and TRBJ1-2, with D hard to call. Germline CDR1 and CDR2: SGHNT and YYREEE (reference sequence). This CDR3 spans 14 amino acids. With 3 bases removed from V and 0 bases from J, the gap between germline ends came to 9 bases. CDR3 loop: CASSYSGSNYGYTF. Written as DNA, the CDR3 is TGTGCCAGCAGCTACTCCGGGTCTAACTATGGCTACACCTTC.

The chain is built from TRBV4-1 and TRBJ2-7, with 7 bases fitting TRBD2. This CDR3 has 15 residues. Per germline, CDR1 MGHRA and CDR2 YSYEKL. The V segment lost 6 bases and the J segment 6 bases; nucleotides outside the gene matches: 14. The CDR3 bases are TGCGCCAGCAGACGAGGGGAGGGGACCCCCGGCGAGCAGTACTTC. Protein sequence: CASRRGEGTPGEQYF.

V is TRBV28 and J is TRBJ1-5; the match to TRBD1 covers 9 bases. V shed 6 bases and J 6 bases; nucleotides not matched to a gene: 9. There are 15 residues in the CDR3. Germline CDR1 MDHEN, CDR2 SYDVKM. CDR3 region: CASSPGTGKIQPQHF. In DNA, the CDR3 is TGTGCCAGCAGCCCCGGGACAGGGAAGATTCAGCCCCAGCATTTT.

The rearrangement joins TRBV4-3 to TRBJ2-7; 7 bases agree with TRBD2. The CDR3 spans 13 residues. V lost 1 base to trimming and J lost 3 bases; unmatched junction nucleotides: 0. Germline values: CDR1 LGHNA, CDR2 YSLEER. CDR3: CASSQGTSYEQYF. As DNA, the CDR3 is TGCGCCAGCAGCCAAGGGACTAGCTACGAGCAGTACTTC.

For the CDR3, the DNA is TGTGCTAGTGGCGGGAGCTCCTACAATGAGCAGTTCTTC. This gives the protein CASGGSSYNEQFF. This chain joins TRBV12-5 and TRBJ2-1; D possibly corresponds to TRBD2 (6 bases). The length of the CDR3 is 13 residues. CDR1 LGHNT and CDR2 FRNRAP come from the germline V gene. The germline V and J ends were trimmed by 6 bases and 0 bases, with 6 bases remaining between them.

This chain connects TRBV29-1 to TRBJ2-5; TRBD1 agrees at 10 bases. Trimming removed 7 bases from V and 0 bases from J; junction bases left unmatched: 5. The CDR3 totals 14 residues. The germline gives CDR1 SQVTM, CDR2 ANQGSEA. The CDR3 here is CSGADRGYQETQYF. DNA for the CDR3: TGCAGCGGGGCGGACAGGGGGTACCAAGAGACCCAGTACTTC.

The chain combines TRBV5-1 with TRBJ2-5, with D possibly matching TRBD1 (8 bases). The germline gives CDR1 SGHRS, CDR2 YFSETQ. The CDR3 contains 16 residues. V was cut by 3 bases and J by 4 bases, with 19 bases left in between. The chain's CDR3 is CASSWGRDRFGETQYF. In DNA, the CDR3 is TGCGCCAGCAGCTGGGGGAGGGACAGGTTCGGAGAGACCCAGTACTTC.

The rearrangement uses TRBV28 and TRBJ1-5; D not certain. Germline CDR1 is MDHEN and CDR2 is SYDVKM. V gave up 8 bases and J gave up 6 bases, with 17 bases separating them. This CDR3 region has 14 residues. CDR3 sequence: CASEPSVTGQPQHF. CDR3 in DNA: TGTGCCAGCGAACCCAGTGTGACGGGTCAGCCCCAGCATTTT.